These 29 T cell receptor beta chains came from one sample sequenced in a study of identifying expanded T cells in peripheral blood. Repertoires were generated with immunoSEQ multiplex PCR, while TCRdb's copy carries only in-frame clones and drops some. The sample contains about 90,000 clones, 85% of which appear only once. Sequenced input: blood. The origin of the receptors is a person aged 18-69 years in good health.

A note on this clone: Other DNA sequences in the same sample also yield this CDR3. V is TRBV7-2 and J is TRBJ2-5; no firm D call. The CDR3 is made up of 11 amino acids. The germline CDR1 and CDR2 sequences are SGHTA and FQGNSA. V was clipped by 0 bases and J by 5 bases, with 1 base between them. CDR3 residues: CASSLAETQYF. In DNA form, the CDR3 reads TGTGCCAGCAGCTTAGCGGAGACCCAGTACTTC.

The rearrangement uses TRBV7-6 and TRBJ1-2; D perhaps matches TRBD1 (6 bases). Between the trimmed V and J ends, which lost 5 bases and 3 bases, there was a span of 16 bases. The CDR3 totals 15 residues. Per the germline V gene, CDR1 is SGHVS and CDR2 is FNYEAQ. As DNA, the CDR3 is TGTGCCAGCAGCCACAACAGGGCTCGGTACTATGGCTACACCTTC. Translation gives CASSHNRARYYGYTF.

This rearrangement joins TRBV5-5 to TRBJ1-1; D call uncertain. Germline V gene sequence: CDR1 SGHKS, CDR2 YYEKEE (reference sequence). The CDR3 covers 11 residues. Trimming removed 4 bases from V and 11 bases from J, with 12 bases in between. CDR3 sequence reads: CASSASLGAFF. The CDR3 DNA sequence: TGTGCCAGCAGCGCATCTTTGGGGGCTTTCTTT.

This chain joins TRBV4-1 and TRBJ2-5; no clear D gene. The CDR3 spans 13 residues. Germline-derived CDR1 and CDR2 are MGHRA and YSYEKL. V shed 1 base and J shed 5 bases, with 8 bases lying between them. In DNA form, the CDR3 reads TGCGCCAGCAGCCAAGCCCATGGGGAGACCCAGTACTTC. Protein sequence: CASSQAHGETQYF.

The V and J genes are TRBV9 and TRBJ1-6; no firm D call. CDR3 size: 14 residues. The germline V gene encodes CDR1 SGDLS and CDR2 YYNGEE. V was shortened by 0 bases and J by 6 bases, with 7 bases between the two germline ends. The CDR3 DNA reads as TGTGCCAGCAGCGTAGGAGGACTTAATTCACCCCTCCACTTT. Its protein is CASSVGGLNSPLHF.

This chain joins TRBV6-1 and TRBJ1-3; no reliable D call. The CDR3 extends over 16 amino acids. Germline loops: CDR1 MNHNS, CDR2 SASEGT. V lost 4 bases and J 0 bases, leaving 13 bases between the germline ends. CDR3 coding DNA: TGTGCCAGCAGTGTATCCCCAGGACTCTCTGGAAACACCATATATTTT. It yields the protein CASSVSPGLSGNTIYF.

The chain joins TRBV12-5 to TRBJ2-3, with D perhaps matching TRBD1 or TRBD2 (5 bases each). Germline V gene data show CDR1 as LGHNT and CDR2 as FRNRAP. There are 16 residues in the CDR3. V lost 6 bases and J lost 0, with 16 bases in between. This CDR3 reads CASGPGTATSTDTQYF. The DNA of the CDR3 is TGTGCTAGTGGCCCAGGGACGGCCACTAGCACAGATACGCAGTATTTT.

The rearrangement links TRBV27 to TRBJ2-1; TRBD2 aligns across 13 bases. Germline V gene sequence: CDR1 MNHEY, CDR2 SMNVEV (reference sequence). V trimming: 8 bases; J trimming: 10 bases; junction bases outside the gene matches: 17. The CDR3 covers 17 residues. The CDR3 nucleotides are TGTGCCAGCGGAGTTCTCCCGTTGGGACTAGCGGGACGGGAGCAGTTCTTC. Protein sequence: CASGVLPLGLAGREQFF.

This sequence joins TRBV5-1 and TRBJ1-2; D gene uncertain. Trimming removed 1 base at V and 5 bases at J, with 12 bases between. Germline lookup yields CDR1 SGHRS and CDR2 YFSETQ. This CDR3 has 14 amino acids. CDR3 bases: TGCGCCAGCAGCTTGACAGACCCCAAGTATGGCTACACCTTC. Its protein product is CASSLTDPKYGYTF.

V and J are TRBV30 and TRBJ1-5; D is uncertain. Trimming left V 0 bases short and J 4 bases short, with 10 bases between. This CDR3 is built from 14 residues. Looked up from germline, CDR1 is GTSNPN and CDR2 is SVGIG (reference sequence). For the CDR3, the DNA is TGTGCCTGGAGTGTACTGTCCGGGAATCAGCCCCAGCATTTT. This codes for CAWSVLSGNQPQHF.

The rearrangement links TRBV19 to TRBJ2-7; D gene ambiguous. The V gene's germline CDR1 is LNHDA and CDR2 SQIVND (reference sequence). V was shortened by 7 bases and J by 3 bases, with 16 bases between the two germline ends. The CDR3 sequence is 14 residues long. The CDR3 protein is CASTTSLQSYEQYF. CDR3 nucleotides: TGTGCCAGTACAACCTCCCTCCAGAGCTACGAGCAGTACTTC.

The chain recombines TRBV5-1 with TRBJ2-1; 7 bases are shared with TRBD1. V was clipped by 4 bases and J by 4 bases; unmatched bases: 8. This CDR3 has 15 residues. Germline CDR1 reads SGHRS; CDR2 reads YFSETQ. CDR3 region: CASSLRGQTYNEQFF. DNA of the CDR3: TGCGCCAGCAGCCTGAGGGGACAGACTTACAATGAGCAGTTCTTC.

The V and J genes are TRBV6-5 and TRBJ1-2; weak D call: TRBD1 (5 bases). Germline values: CDR1 MNHEY, CDR2 SVGAGI. Trimming shortened V by 6 bases and J by 4 bases, and 12 bases separated the two germline ends. The CDR3 has 13 residues. This CDR3 is CASRSDGGYGYTF. In nucleotides, the CDR3 is TGTGCCAGCAGATCTGACGGGGGCTATGGCTACACCTTC.

The V gene is TRBV7-6, the J gene TRBJ1-2; 8 bases are shared with TRBD1. The CDR3 length is 12 residues. V lost 4 bases and J lost 7; bases outside the gene matches: 2. Per the germline V gene, CDR1 is SGHVS and CDR2 is FNYEAQ. Here the CDR3 DNA reads TGTGCCAGCAGCTCCGGACAGGGTGGCTACACCTTC. Its protein is CASSSGQGGYTF.

J is TRBJ2-6 and V is TRBV5-8; D unresolved. V was shortened by 2 bases and J by 2 bases, with 11 bases between the two germline ends. CDR3 length: 16 amino acids. CDR1 is SGHTS and CDR2 is YDEGEE in the germline V gene. CDR3 in DNA: TGTGCCAGCAGCTTCAATTTTGGCGCTGGGGCCAACGTCCTGACTTTC. Translated, it gives CASSFNFGAGANVLTF.

The V call is TRBV30, the J call TRBJ1-6; D is possibly TRBD1 (5 bases). This CDR3 contains 15 residues. Trimming removed 1 base at V and 7 bases at J, with 14 bases between. CDR1 and CDR2 (germline): GTSNPN, SVGIG (reference sequence). CDR3 region: CAWSGVGGGNSPLHF. The CDR3 bases are TGTGCCTGGAGTGGGGTCGGGGGGGGAAATTCACCCCTCCACTTT.

CDR3 sequence reads: CASSFTGDHQPQHF. CDR3 in DNA: TGTGCCAGCAGCTTTACAGGGGACCATCAGCCCCAGCATTTT. The rearrangement links TRBV7-9 to TRBJ1-5; 7 bases fit TRBD1. V was pared by 3 bases and J by 5 bases, with 4 bases of the junction left unmatched. Germline V gene sequence: CDR1 SEHNR, CDR2 FQNEAQ (reference sequence). The CDR3 totals 14 residues.

The rearrangement uses TRBV6-5 and TRBJ2-7; D may match TRBD1 or TRBD2 (6 bases each). Trimming took 2 bases from V and 6 from J, leaving 14 bases between them. Germline values: CDR1 MNHEY, CDR2 SVGAGI. The CDR3 runs to 14 residues. The CDR3 region is CASSYLARGGEQYF. In DNA form, the CDR3 reads TGTGCCAGCAGTTACCTGGCCAGGGGAGGCGAGCAGTACTTC.

The chain joins TRBV19 to TRBJ2-1; 11 nucleotides agree with TRBD2. Unmatched junction bases numbered 4, after V lost 5 bases and J lost 1 base. CDR1 LNHDA and CDR2 SQIVND come from the germline V gene (reference sequence). This CDR3 has 16 residues. Here the CDR3 DNA reads TGTGCCAGTAGTCGAACTAGCGGGGGTTCCTACAATGAGCAGTTCTTC. Translation: CASSRTSGGSYNEQFF. Full variable domain (missing parts from reference TRBV19 and TRBJ2-1): DGGITQSPKYLFRKEGQNVTLSCEQNLNHDAMYWYRQDPGQGLRLIYYSQIVNDFQKGDIAEGYSVSREKKESFPLTVTSAQKNPTAFYLCASSRTSGGSYNEQFFGPGTRLTVL.

This chain links TRBV6-6 with TRBJ2-7; unclear D gene. V lost 10 bases and J 4 bases, leaving 20 bases between the germline ends. The CDR3 runs to 14 residues. Germline V lookup: CDR1 MNHNY, CDR2 SVGAGI (reference sequence). The CDR3 DNA sequence: TGTGCCACCAGCCCCCAGGTGCCCGCGTACGAGCAGTACTTC. As protein: CATSPQVPAYEQYF.

This chain joins TRBV18 and TRBJ1-1, with D tentatively TRBD1 (5 bases). With 5 bases removed from V and 3 bases from J, the gap between germline ends came to 16 bases. This CDR3 has 15 residues. Germline V gene data show CDR1 as KGHSH and CDR2 as LQKENI. CDR3 DNA sequence: TGTGCCAGCTCATCGCTCAGGGCGGGAGACACTGAAGCTTTCTTT. It is translated as CASSSLRAGDTEAFF.

V gene TRBV11-2 combines with J gene TRBJ1-3, with D perhaps TRBD1 (5 bases). The CDR3 totals 17 residues. CDR1 and CDR2 (germline): SGHAT, FQNNGV. V lost 5 bases and J 0 bases, leaving 17 bases between the germline ends. As DNA, the CDR3 is TGTGCCAGCAGCCCCTCGGGGGGGGTGGTCTCTGGAAACACCATATATTTT. Amino acids: CASSPSGGVVSGNTIYF.

The chain combines TRBV6-6 with TRBJ1-1, with 7 bases that match TRBD1. Germline V lookup: CDR1 MNHNY, CDR2 SVGAGI (reference sequence). This CDR3 has 15 residues. J gave up 0 bases and V 3 bases, and 4 bases lay outside the gene matches. CDR3 nucleotides: TGTGCCAGCAGTTATCAGGGACAGATGAACACTGAAGCTTTCTTT. It encodes CASSYQGQMNTEAFF.

This chain uses TRBV5-1 with TRBJ1-1, with D perhaps matching TRBD1 (5 bases). CDR3 size: 13 residues. V lost 0 bases to trimming and J lost 6 bases, with 9 bases between them. CDR1 and CDR2 from the germline V gene are SGHRS and YFSETQ. The CDR3 spells CASSLGRAAEAFF. In DNA form, the CDR3 reads TGCGCCAGCAGCTTGGGCAGGGCAGCTGAAGCTTTCTTT.

The rearrangement joins TRBV6-6 to TRBJ2-7; no reliable D call. The CDR3 has 12 residues. Germline V gene data show CDR1 as MNHNY and CDR2 as SVGAGI (reference sequence). Trimming shortened V by 5 bases and J by 3 bases, and 8 bases separated the two germline ends. This chain's CDR3 is CASSRDGYEQYF. In nucleotides, the CDR3 is TGTGCCAGCAGTCGCGACGGCTACGAGCAGTACTTC.

The chain joins TRBV9 to TRBJ2-7; tentative D call: TRBD2 (6 bases). CDR3 length equals 14 residues. V was cut by 2 bases and J by 2 bases, with 11 bases left in between. Germline CDR1 is SGDLS and CDR2 is YYNGEE. The CDR3 coding sequence is TGTGCCAGCAGCGTGGGGGGACCTACCTACGAGCAGTACTTC. Translation gives CASSVGGPTYEQYF.

The rearrangement joins TRBV9 to TRBJ2-3; 15 nucleotides line up with TRBD2. The CDR3 runs 18 residues. The junction had 6 bases not matched to a gene; V was cut back by 4 bases and J by 0 bases. Per the germline V gene, CDR1 is SGDLS and CDR2 is YYNGEE. CDR3 sequence (DNA): TGTGCCAGCAGCACCGGACTAGCGGGGGGGGCTAGCACAGATACGCAGTATTTT. This translates into CASSTGLAGGASTDTQYF.

The chain recombines TRBV5-1 with TRBJ2-5; D might be TRBD1 or TRBD2, each matching 5 bases. V was shortened by 5 bases and J by 5 bases, with 19 bases between the two germline ends. The length of the CDR3 is 15 residues. Germline CDR1 is SGHRS and CDR2 is YFSETQ. CDR3 nucleotides: TGCGCCAGCAGTCCCCTCGACAGCACGGGGGAGACCCAGTACTTC. Amino acid sequence: CASSPLDSTGETQYF.

The sample holds a few counts of this clone. This chain links TRBV10-3 with TRBJ1-2, with D maybe TRBD1 (6 bases). The CDR3 spans 13 residues. V shed 11 bases and J shed 6 bases, with 19 bases lying between them. CDR1 and CDR2 (germline): ENHRY, SYGVKD. The CDR3, as DNA: TGTGCCGCCAGTGAGGGGGGTCGAAATGGCTACACCTTC. It encodes CAASEGGRNGYTF.